This T cell receptor beta chain was observed in a study of T cells in Graves' hyperthyroidism and ophthalmopathy (dated by TCRdb to about 2019). In the study overall: Peripheral blood was collected at initial diagnosis, before any treatment. A discovery cohort of fewer than 110 patients, approximately 45 with Graves' ophthalmopathy and approximately 55 with stable Graves' hyperthyroidism, was used to find distinguishing TCR V-J signatures. Prospective prediction of ophthalmopathy was tested in an independent validation cohort consisting of 18 hyperthyroidism patients and 17 patients who later progressed to ophthalmopathy. The approximately 100 discovery patients were divided at random into training and test sets in a 7:3 ratio. Thyroid tissue and blood T-cell repertoires from roughly six Graves' hyperthyroidism patients were also compared in the study. After sampling, hyperthyroidism patients received methimazole starting at 30 mg daily, and ophthalmopathy patients received high-dose intravenous methylprednisolone. According to the paper, TCR Vbeta CDR3 sequencing was carried out on approximately 140 peripheral blood samples, which came from over 40 ophthalmopathy, 75 to 80 hyperthyroidism and some 17 progressor patients. On the study overall, not on this receptor specifically: In validation, the model predicted progression to ophthalmopathy with 55% to 71% sensitivity and less than 75% specificity, a median of about 6.7 months before onset. A model built on a 13 V-J signature distinguished ophthalmopathy from stable hyperthyroidism, reaching roughly 88% sensitivity and approximately 83% specificity in cross-validation and 80%/75% in testing. Sample size was not statistically predetermined, and blinding of investigators to group allocation was not performed. Most expanded thyroid clonotypes (frequency above 0.001) were also detected in blood, suggesting blood repertoires may reflect thyroid immune responses.

In the ophthalmopathy patients, disease was moderately to severely active, with a Clinical Activity Score of 3 or more, a NOSPECS grade of 4 or more, and a duration of less than 3 months. The study excluded patients with uncontrolled infections, other autoimmune diseases, pregnancy or lactation. Clinical symptoms, serum thyroxine and TRAb, thyroid ultrasound, and orbital computed tomography formed the basis for the diagnoses. Ficoll-Paque density gradient centrifugation was used to isolate PBMCs from about 10 ml of fresh peripheral blood. Trizol reagent was used to extract total RNA, and RNA quality was then checked on an Agilent 2100 Bioanalyzer. The TCR beta CDR3 regions were amplified from the RNA transcripts. For the first round of RT-PCR on the TCR CDR3, the HTBI primer set was used together with the Qiagen OneStep RT-PCR kit. Libraries were constructed in a second round of multiplex PCR, after which size selection and purification were performed. Libraries were sequenced paired-end with 100 bp reads on an Illumina HiSeq2000. Per the original workflow: SOAPnuke was used to process the raw data, removing reads that contained adapters or uncalled bases, had a mean Phred below 15, or lacked an exact match to the constant primer or identifier. High-quality paired reads were merged using COPE v1.2.5, and each unique nucleotide sequence was defined as a clonotype. MiTCR v1.1 was used to align the clonotypes against IMGT TRBV, TRBD and TRBJ reference segments. The analysis included only V-J combinations with a frequency above 0.0001, which together covered roughly 99% of the repertoires. A TCS score was defined as the ratio of F50 (clonal expansion) to E x V (chaos), with BLOSUM62-based TCRdist applied between CDR3 peptides within each V-J. Welch's t-statistics and random forest reduced 500 to 550 V-J features to 13, which were used in a naive Bayes classifier (R e1071). TCRdb reanalyzed the raw reads on its own, using fastp at Q25 for trimming and MiXCR for clone calling, and kept in-frame beta chains. CDR3 protein sequences are deduplicated, and each keeps its most common genes and DNA. TCRdb's processing, not the authors', yielded these V and J calls. Counted in this sample were fewer than 650,000 distinct CDR3 sequences; 11% to 15% of them appeared once. Roughly 7% of the sample comes from the top ten.

This clonotype was seen more than once but under ten times. Its antigen remains undetermined. Base qualities are not at hand, and no much larger clone is one base apart. The germline V and J ends show losses of 2 bases and 1 base respectively, and no gene match explains 10 bases of the junction. Measured from the cysteine to the phenylalanine, the CDR3 is 18 residues long. Just CDR3 DNA is preserved here, 54 bases in frame from base 1. The germline V gene yields ENHRY for CDR1 and SYGVKD for CDR2. The source is a woman between 18 and 29 years old with Graves' ophthalmopathy. The sample consisted of blood. Recombination connected TRBV10-3 to TRBJ2-5; 10 central nucleotides agree with TRBD1. The nucleotide sequence reads as follows: TGTGCCATCAGTGAGGGGACAGGGGCTAGTTGGGGCCAAGAGACCCAGTACTTC. This yields the protein CAISEGTGASWGQETQYF.